The sequence of this TCR beta chain was determined in a study of blood T cell repertoires in COVID-19. Study details: Sources were T cells, B-cell-depleted T cells, or PBMCs; the material itself was cDNA or gDNA.

The germline gives CDR1 SGHNT, CDR2 YENEEA. The CDR3 runs 16 residues. V gave up 2 bases and J gave up 5 bases, with 18 bases separating them. In the source study's methods: The authors estimated nucleated cell counts from reference gene primer amplification. TCRdb's table, derived via immunoSEQ multiplex PCR, lists solely in-frame clones and lacks some. That table furnishes V, J and clone size, whereas the DNA furnished D and trimming. The table includes more than 150,000 clones, approximately 86% detected once. The sequence derives from a man aged 60 to 69 with COVID-19, enrolled during active disease. The chain has TRBV11-3 and TRBJ1-1; D remains unclear. The sequencing sample was made of peripheral blood. CDR3 sequence: CASSLLGHGTGTEAFF. The CDR3, as DNA: TGTGCCAGCAGCTTACTAGGGCACGGAACGGGGACTGAAGCTTTCTTT.